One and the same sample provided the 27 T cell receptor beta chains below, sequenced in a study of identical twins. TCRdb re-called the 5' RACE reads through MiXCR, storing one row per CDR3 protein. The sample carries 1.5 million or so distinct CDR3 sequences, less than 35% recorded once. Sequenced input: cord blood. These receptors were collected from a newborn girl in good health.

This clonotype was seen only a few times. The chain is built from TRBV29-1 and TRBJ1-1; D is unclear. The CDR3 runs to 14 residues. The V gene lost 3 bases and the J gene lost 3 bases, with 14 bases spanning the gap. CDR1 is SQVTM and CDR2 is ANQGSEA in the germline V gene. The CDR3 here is CSVELQARYTEAFF. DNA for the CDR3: TGCAGCGTTGAGCTCCAGGCGAGGTACACTGAAGCTTTCTTT.

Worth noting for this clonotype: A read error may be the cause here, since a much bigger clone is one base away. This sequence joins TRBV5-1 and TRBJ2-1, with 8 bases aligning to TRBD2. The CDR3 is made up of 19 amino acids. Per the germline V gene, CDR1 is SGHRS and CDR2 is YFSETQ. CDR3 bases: TGCGCCAGCGGCTTGTGGGTAGCGGGACATAATCCTAAGATCAATGAGCAGTTCTTC. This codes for CASGLWVAGHNPKINEQFF. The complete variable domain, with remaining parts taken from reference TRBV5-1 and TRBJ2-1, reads KAGVTQTPRYLIKTRGQQVTLSCSPISGHRSVSWYQQTPGQGLQFLFEYFSETQRNKGNFPGRFSGRQFSNSRSEMNVSTLELGDSALYLCASGLWVAGHNPKINEQFFGPGTRLTVL.

Here the CDR3 reads CAWSLDGPSNTGELFF. The CDR3 coding sequence is TGTGCCTGGAGTCTCGACGGGCCCTCGAACACCGGGGAGCTGTTTTTT. The chain carries TRBV30 and TRBJ2-2; D not certain. V lost 2 bases and J lost 0, with 13 bases in between. This CDR3 comprises 16 residues. Germline V CDR1 and CDR2: GTSNPN, SVGIG (reference sequence).

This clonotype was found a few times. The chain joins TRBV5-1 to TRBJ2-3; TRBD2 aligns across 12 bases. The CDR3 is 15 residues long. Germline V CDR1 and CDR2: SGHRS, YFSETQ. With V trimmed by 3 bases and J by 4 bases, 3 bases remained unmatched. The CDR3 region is CASSWTSGVSDTQYF. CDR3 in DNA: TGCGCCAGCAGCTGGACTAGCGGGGTGTCAGATACGCAGTATTTT.

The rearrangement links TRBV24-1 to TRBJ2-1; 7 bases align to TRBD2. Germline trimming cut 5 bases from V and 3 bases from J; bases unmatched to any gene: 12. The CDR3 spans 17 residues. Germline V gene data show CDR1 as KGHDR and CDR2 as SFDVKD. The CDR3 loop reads CATSGSAGLADYNEQFF. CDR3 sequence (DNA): TGTGCCACCAGTGGCTCCGCCGGGCTAGCGGACTACAATGAGCAGTTCTTC.

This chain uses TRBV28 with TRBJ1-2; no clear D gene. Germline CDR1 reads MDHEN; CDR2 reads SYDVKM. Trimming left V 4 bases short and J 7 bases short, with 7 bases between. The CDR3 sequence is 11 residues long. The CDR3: CASSWRGGYTF. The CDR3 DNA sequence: TGTGCCAGCAGTTGGCGGGGTGGCTACACCTTC.

CDR3: CASSQDLNEIYEQYF. The CDR3 coding sequence is TGTGCCAGCAGCCAAGATCTTAATGAGATCTACGAGCAGTACTTC. V is TRBV4-2 and J is TRBJ2-7; D is unresolved. The germline CDR1 and CDR2 sequences are LGHNA and YNFKEQ. The V gene lost 0 bases and the J gene lost 3 bases, with 12 bases spanning the gap. The CDR3 loop spans 15 amino acids.

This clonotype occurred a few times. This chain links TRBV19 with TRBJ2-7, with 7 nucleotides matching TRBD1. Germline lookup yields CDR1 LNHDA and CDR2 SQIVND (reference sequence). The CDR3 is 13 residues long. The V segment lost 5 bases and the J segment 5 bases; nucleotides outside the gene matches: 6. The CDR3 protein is CASSVTGQNEQYF. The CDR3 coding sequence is TGTGCCAGTAGTGTAACGGGACAGAACGAGCAGTACTTC.

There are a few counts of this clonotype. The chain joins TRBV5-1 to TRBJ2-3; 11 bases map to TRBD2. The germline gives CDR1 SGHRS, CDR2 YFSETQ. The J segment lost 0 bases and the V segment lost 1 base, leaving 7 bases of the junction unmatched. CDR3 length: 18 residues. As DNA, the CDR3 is TGCGCCAGCAGCTTGCGCGGGACTAGCGGACCGAGCACAGATACGCAGTATTTT. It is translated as CASSLRGTSGPSTDTQYF.

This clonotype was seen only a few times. The CDR3 here is CASSQERILGTSGYEQYF. CDR3 nucleotides: TGTGCCAGCAGCCAAGAAAGGATTCTGGGGACTAGCGGATACGAGCAGTACTTC. The J gene is TRBJ2-7, the V gene TRBV4-2; the match to TRBD2 covers 11 bases. The CDR3 length is 18 residues. In germline, CDR1 is LGHNA, CDR2 YNFKEQ. V dropped 0 bases and J dropped 4; count of bases not matched to a gene: 11.

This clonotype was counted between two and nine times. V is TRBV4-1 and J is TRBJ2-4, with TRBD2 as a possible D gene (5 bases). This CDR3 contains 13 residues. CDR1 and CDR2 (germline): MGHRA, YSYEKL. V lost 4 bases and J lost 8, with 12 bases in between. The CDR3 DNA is TGCGCCAGCAGCCCCTTTAGCGTGGACATTCAGTACTTC. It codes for CASSPFSVDIQYF.

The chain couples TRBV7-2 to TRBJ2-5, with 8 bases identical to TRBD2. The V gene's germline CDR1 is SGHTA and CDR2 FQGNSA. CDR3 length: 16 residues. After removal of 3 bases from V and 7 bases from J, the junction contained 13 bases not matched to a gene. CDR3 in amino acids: CASSFGAGARQWTQYF. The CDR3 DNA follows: TGTGCCAGCAGCTTCGGAGCGGGGGCCAGGCAGTGGACCCAGTACTTC.

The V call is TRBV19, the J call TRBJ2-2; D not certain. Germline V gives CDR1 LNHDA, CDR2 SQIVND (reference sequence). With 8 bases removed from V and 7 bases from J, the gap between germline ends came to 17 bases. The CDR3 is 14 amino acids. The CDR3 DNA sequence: TGTGCCAGTGCGGTAGAATGGGCCGACGGGGAGCTGTTTTTT. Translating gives CASAVEWADGELFF.

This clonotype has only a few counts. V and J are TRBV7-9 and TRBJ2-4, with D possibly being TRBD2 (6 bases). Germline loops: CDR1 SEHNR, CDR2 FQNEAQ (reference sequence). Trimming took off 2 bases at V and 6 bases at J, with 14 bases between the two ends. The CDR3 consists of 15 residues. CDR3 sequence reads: CASSLWLARGNIQYF. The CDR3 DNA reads TGTGCCAGCAGCTTATGGCTAGCGAGGGGAAACATTCAGTACTTC.

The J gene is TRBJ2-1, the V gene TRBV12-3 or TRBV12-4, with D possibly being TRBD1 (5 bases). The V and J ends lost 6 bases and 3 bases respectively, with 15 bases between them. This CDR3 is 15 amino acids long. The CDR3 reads CASSFRVVRYNEQFF. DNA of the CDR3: TGTGCCAGCAGCTTCAGGGTCGTTCGCTACAATGAGCAGTTCTTC.

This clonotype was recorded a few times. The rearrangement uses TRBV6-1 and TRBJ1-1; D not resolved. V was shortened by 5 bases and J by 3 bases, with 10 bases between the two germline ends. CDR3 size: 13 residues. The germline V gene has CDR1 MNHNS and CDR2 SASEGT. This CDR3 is CASSYEGYTEAFF. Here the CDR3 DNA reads TGTGCCAGCAGTTATGAAGGGTACACTGAAGCTTTCTTT.

The CDR3 nucleotides read TGTGCCAGCTCAACGCGGACTGGAGAAGAGACCCAGTACTTC. This codes for CASSTRTGEETQYF. V gene TRBV18 combines with J gene TRBJ2-5, with D possibly matching TRBD2 (5 bases). The V end was cut by 5 bases, the J end by 3 bases, with 13 bases between. The CDR3 is made up of 14 amino acids. CDR1 KGHSH and CDR2 LQKENI come from the germline V gene.

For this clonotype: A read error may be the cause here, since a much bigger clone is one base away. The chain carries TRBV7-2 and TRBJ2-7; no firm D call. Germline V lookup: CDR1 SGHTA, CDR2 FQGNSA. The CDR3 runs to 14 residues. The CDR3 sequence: CAGSLEVLTYEQYF. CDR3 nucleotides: TGTGCCGGCAGCTTAGAAGTACTCACCTACGAGCAGTACTTC.

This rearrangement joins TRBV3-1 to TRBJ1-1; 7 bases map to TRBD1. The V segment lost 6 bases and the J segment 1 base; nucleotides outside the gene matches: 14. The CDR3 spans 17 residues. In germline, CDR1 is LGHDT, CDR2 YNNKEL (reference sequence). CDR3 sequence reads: CASSRIHRGVGNTEAFF. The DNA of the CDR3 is TGTGCCAGCAGTCGGATTCACAGGGGTGTGGGGAACACTGAAGCTTTCTTT.

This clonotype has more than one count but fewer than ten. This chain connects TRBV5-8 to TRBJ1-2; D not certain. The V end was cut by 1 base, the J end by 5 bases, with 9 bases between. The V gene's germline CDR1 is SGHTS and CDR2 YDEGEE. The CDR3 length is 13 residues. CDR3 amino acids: CASSLTTWYGYTF. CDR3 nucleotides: TGTGCCAGCAGCTTGACTACGTGGTATGGCTACACCTTC.

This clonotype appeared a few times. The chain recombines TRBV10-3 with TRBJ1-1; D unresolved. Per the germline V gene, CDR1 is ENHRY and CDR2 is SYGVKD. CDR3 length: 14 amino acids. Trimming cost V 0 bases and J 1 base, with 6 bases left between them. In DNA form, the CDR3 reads TGTGCCATCAGTGAGTCTAAGGGGAACACTGAAGCTTTCTTT. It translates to CAISESKGNTEAFF.

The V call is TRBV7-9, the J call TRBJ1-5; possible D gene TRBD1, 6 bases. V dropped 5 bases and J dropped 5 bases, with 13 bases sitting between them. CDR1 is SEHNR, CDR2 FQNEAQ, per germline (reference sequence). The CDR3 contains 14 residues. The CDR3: CASSLSGGYQPQHF. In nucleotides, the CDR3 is TGTGCCAGCAGCCTCTCGGGGGGCTATCAGCCCCAGCATTTT.

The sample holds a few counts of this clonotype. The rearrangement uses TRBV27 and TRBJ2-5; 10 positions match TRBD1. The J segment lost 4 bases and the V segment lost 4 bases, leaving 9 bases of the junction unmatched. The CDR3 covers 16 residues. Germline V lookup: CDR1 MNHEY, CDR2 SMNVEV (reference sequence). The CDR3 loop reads CASSSLGQGTGETQYF. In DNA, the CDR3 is TGTGCCAGCAGTTCACTGGGACAGGGGACGGGAGAGACCCAGTACTTC.

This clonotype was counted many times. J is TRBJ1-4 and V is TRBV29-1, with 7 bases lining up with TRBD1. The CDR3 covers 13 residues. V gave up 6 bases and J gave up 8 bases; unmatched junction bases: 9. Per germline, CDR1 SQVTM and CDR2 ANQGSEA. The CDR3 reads CSVLQEGGEKLFF. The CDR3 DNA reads TGCAGCGTCCTTCAAGAAGGGGGCGAAAAACTGTTTTTT.

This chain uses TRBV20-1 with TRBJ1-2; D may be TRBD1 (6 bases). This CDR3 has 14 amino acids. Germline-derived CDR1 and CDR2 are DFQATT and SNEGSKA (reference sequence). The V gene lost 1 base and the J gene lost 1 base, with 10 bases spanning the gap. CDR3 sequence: CSARAGALNYGYTF. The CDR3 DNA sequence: TGCAGTGCTAGAGCGGGGGCGCTTAACTATGGCTACACCTTC.

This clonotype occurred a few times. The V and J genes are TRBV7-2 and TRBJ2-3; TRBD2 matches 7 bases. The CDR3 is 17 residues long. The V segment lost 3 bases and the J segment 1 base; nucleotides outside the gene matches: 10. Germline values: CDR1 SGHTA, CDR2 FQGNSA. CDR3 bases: TGTGCCAGCAGCTTTTTCCCCCTAGCGGAGGGCACAGATACGCAGTATTTT. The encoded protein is CASSFFPLAEGTDTQYF.

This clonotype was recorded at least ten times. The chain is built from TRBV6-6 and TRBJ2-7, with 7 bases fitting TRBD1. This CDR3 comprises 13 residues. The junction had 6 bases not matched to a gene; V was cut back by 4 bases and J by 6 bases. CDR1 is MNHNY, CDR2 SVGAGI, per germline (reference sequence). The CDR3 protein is CASSFPDRAEQYF. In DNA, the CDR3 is TGTGCCAGCAGTTTCCCCGACAGGGCCGAGCAGTACTTC.